Following are 18 T cell receptor beta chains from one sample sequenced in a study of Graves' ophthalmopathy and Graves' hyperthyroidism. TCR beta CDR3 amplification used RNA transcripts. The workflow started with a first-round RT-PCR run with HTBI primers and then moved on to a second-round multiplex PCR. TCRdb reprocessed the multiplex PCR reads via MiXCR and lists one record per CDR3 protein. The table includes roughly 410,000 distinct CDR3 sequences, 15% detected once. Sequences were obtained from peripheral blood. These receptors came from a woman aged 18-29 years with stable Graves' hyperthyroidism.

This clonotype was counted at least ten times. This chain uses TRBV6-2 or TRBV6-3 with TRBJ2-7; D might be TRBD1 or TRBD2, each matching 5 bases. The V end lost 5 bases, the J end lost 4 bases, and 21 bases lay between the germline ends. The CDR3 runs to 16 residues. Germline V gene data show CDR1 as MNHEY and CDR2 as SVGEGT. For the CDR3, the DNA is TGTGCCAGCAGTGGACACACGCCCGGGACCGCATACGAGCAGTACTTC. Protein sequence: CASSGHTPGTAYEQYF.

This clonotype was seen a handful of times. This chain joins TRBV27 and TRBJ2-7; 11 nucleotides line up with TRBD1. This CDR3 comprises 16 residues. Germline CDR1 reads MNHEY; CDR2 reads SMNVEV (reference sequence). V shed 1 base and J 1 base; nucleotides not matched to a gene: 3. CDR3 nucleotide sequence: TGTGCCAGCAGTTTATGGGGGACAGGGGGATCCTACGAGCAGTACTTC. This sequence encodes CASSLWGTGGSYEQYF.

The sample holds many counts of this clonotype. V is TRBV27 and J is TRBJ2-7; TRBD1 might be the D (5 bases). Germline CDR1 is MNHEY and CDR2 is SMNVEV (reference sequence). The CDR3 is made up of 15 amino acids. Trimming cost V 3 bases and J 0 bases, with 12 bases left between them. CDR3 sequence (DNA): TGTGCCAGCAGTTTGGGCAGGGCATTCTCCTACGAGCAGTACTTC. Its protein product is CASSLGRAFSYEQYF.

This clonotype was picked up many times. The chain combines TRBV6-2 or TRBV6-3 with TRBJ1-2; no firm D call. CDR3 length: 13 amino acids. Trimming left V 9 bases short and J 0 bases short, with 11 bases between. CDR1 is MNHEY and CDR2 is SVGEGT in the germline V gene. CDR3: CASLDGANYGYTF. In DNA form, the CDR3 reads TGTGCCAGTCTGGACGGAGCTAACTATGGCTACACCTTC.

This clonotype showed up many times. This rearrangement joins TRBV7-2 to TRBJ2-7; D gene unclear. Trimming left V 5 bases short and J 4 bases short, with 9 bases between. Germline-derived CDR1 and CDR2 are SGHTA and FQGNSA. The CDR3 is 12 residues long. CDR3 loop: CASSAHTYEQYF. The DNA for the CDR3 is TGTGCCAGCAGCGCACACACGTACGAGCAGTACTTC.

This clonotype was counted a few times. The chain carries TRBV30 and TRBJ1-2, with D possibly matching TRBD1 (5 bases). Germline CDR1 reads GTSNPN; CDR2 reads SVGIG (reference sequence). The V end lost 5 bases, the J end lost 3 bases, and 22 bases lay between the germline ends. This CDR3 has 16 residues. The CDR3 region has the DNA TGTGCCTGGTCCCGGGAGACGGGACCATGGGACTATGGCTACACCTTC. Encoded protein: CAWSRETGPWDYGYTF.

This rearrangement joins TRBV29-1 to TRBJ1-1; 7 bases are shared with TRBD1. V was clipped by 4 bases and J by 0 bases; unmatched bases: 8. This CDR3 is built from 15 residues. Germline V gene sequence: CDR1 SQVTM, CDR2 ANQGSEA. The CDR3 DNA sequence: TGCAGCGTTGCGTTGACAGGGATTGTGAACACTGAAGCTTTCTTT. This translates into CSVALTGIVNTEAFF.

The table lists this clonotype with many counts. The J gene is TRBJ2-7, the V gene TRBV7-8; 7 bases fit TRBD1. CDR3 length: 15 residues. Germline trimming cut 6 bases from V and 0 bases from J; bases unmatched to any gene: 8. Germline V gives CDR1 SGHVS, CDR2 FQNEAQ. The DNA of the CDR3 is TGTGCCAGCAGTCTAGGGGGCTCGAACTCCTACGAGCAGTACTTC. Translation gives CASSLGGSNSYEQYF.

This sequence joins TRBV29-1 and TRBJ2-4; the D gene could be TRBD1 or TRBD2 (6 bases each). The CDR3 covers 16 residues. CDR1 and CDR2 (germline): SQVTM, ANQGSEA. V lost 5 bases to trimming and J lost 0 bases, with 17 bases between them. CDR3 protein: CSVTFGGRRAKNIQYF. The DNA for the CDR3 is TGCAGCGTTACCTTTGGGGGGCGGCGAGCCAAAAACATTCAGTACTTC.

This clonotype was recorded at least ten times. The rearrangement links TRBV12-3 or TRBV12-4 to TRBJ2-7; D is unclear. The germline V and J ends were trimmed by 4 bases and 6 bases, with 7 bases remaining between them. The CDR3 has 11 residues. CDR3 nucleotide sequence: TGTGCCAGCAGTTCCAGAGGCGAGCAGTACTTC. It is translated as CASSSRGEQYF.

This clonotype was detected only a few times. The chain joins TRBV28 to TRBJ2-4; no reliable D call. The V gene's germline CDR1 is MDHEN and CDR2 SYDVKM. This CDR3 region has 16 residues. The V gene lost 3 bases and the J gene lost 0 bases, with 12 bases spanning the gap. The CDR3 reads CASSFLVSLAKNIQYF. The DNA of the CDR3 is TGTGCCAGCAGTTTCTTGGTCTCTTTAGCCAAAAACATTCAGTACTTC.

This clonotype was detected ten times or more. This rearrangement joins TRBV11-2 to TRBJ1-5; no clear D. The V and J ends lost 5 bases and 7 bases respectively, with 12 bases between them. Germline V gives CDR1 SGHAT, CDR2 FQNNGV. This CDR3 region has 13 residues. Written as DNA, the CDR3 is TGTGCCAGCAGCCTGATGGACGGCCAGCCCCAGCATTTT. Its translation is CASSLMDGQPQHF.

This clonotype was seen at least ten times. In DNA, the CDR3 is TGTGCCAGCAGTTTGCTCCGAGGGGTATTGGGAGAAGACACTGAAGCTTTCTTT. Amino acids: CASSLLRGVLGEDTEAFF. The chain links TRBV11-1 to TRBJ1-1; possible D gene TRBD1, 5 bases. V was shortened by 6 bases and J by 3 bases, with 26 bases between the two germline ends. The CDR3 sequence is 18 residues long. The germline V gene has CDR1 SGHAT and CDR2 FQDESV (reference sequence).

This clonotype has more than one count but fewer than ten. Here the CDR3 DNA reads TGTGCCACCGCGGAGGGGTCCAAAAACATTCAGTACTTC. Protein sequence: CATAEGSKNIQYF. V is TRBV24-1 and J is TRBJ2-4; the D gene is possibly TRBD2 (6 bases). Looked up from germline, CDR1 is KGHDR and CDR2 is SFDVKD. This CDR3 is 13 amino acids long. Trimming removed 9 bases from V and 2 bases from J, with 10 bases in between.

Points on this clonotype: This may be a read error, as it is one base from a much larger clone. This CDR3 fails to terminate in the conserved phenylalanine or tryptophan, so it likely reflects a read error. The chain combines TRBV5-1 with TRBJ1-1; D is unclear. This CDR3 spans 16 amino acids. The germline V and J ends were trimmed by 4 bases and 2 bases, with 18 bases remaining between them. Germline CDR1 SGHRS, CDR2 YFSETQ. CDR3 nucleotide sequence: TGCGCCAGCAGCGCCCGGGGTTTTTCAGAAAACACTGAAGCTTTCTCT. Protein: CASSARGFSENTEAFS.

In this sample, this clonotype turned up many times. The rearrangement uses TRBV5-1 and TRBJ1-2; D ambiguous. Germline assignment: CDR1 SGHRS and CDR2 YFSETQ. With 4 bases removed from V and 0 bases from J, the gap between germline ends came to 13 bases. The CDR3 covers 15 residues. CDR3 in DNA: TGCGCCAGCAGCCCAGATCCGGGAGCTAACTATGGCTACACCTTC. Its protein is CASSPDPGANYGYTF.

This clonotype has at least ten counts. The chain carries TRBV12-5 and TRBJ1-1; TRBD1 is a possible D gene (6 bases). Germline V gives CDR1 LGHNT, CDR2 FRNRAP. The CDR3 consists of 14 residues. Trimming pared 4 bases from V and 5 bases from J, leaving 14 bases between. The CDR3 coding sequence is TGTGCTAGTGGTTCACAGGGTCGAGGGACTGAAGCTTTCTTT. Its protein is CASGSQGRGTEAFF.

This clonotype was seen at least ten times. The genes are TRBV12-3 or TRBV12-4 and TRBJ2-5, with D possibly being TRBD1 (5 bases). Trimming took 11 bases from V and 1 from J, leaving 14 bases between them. CDR3 length: 13 amino acids. CDR3 nucleotides: TGTGCCCCCGGACATTCCTTCCAAGAGACCCAGTACTTC. Translating gives CAPGHSFQETQYF.